The sequence of this T cell receptor (beta chain) was determined in a study of T cell responses to AZD1222 COVID-19 vaccine. Study at large: Pooled in the analysis were second doses at about 4 or about 12 weeks.

Germline loops: CDR1 LNHDA, CDR2 SQIVND (reference sequence). The CDR3 is made up of 14 amino acids. The ends were cut back, 7 bases at V and 0 bases at J, with 11 bases in the middle. Using immunoSEQ multiplex PCR, the repertoire was profiled, and TCRdb retains in-frame clones only, with some absent. Of approximately 150,000 clones in the sample, 85% to 95% were seen once. Overall study findings and caveats: Seropositive at baseline were only 5 to 7 AZD1222 recipients. Dominant CD4 TCR responses targeted spike regions 160-218 and 743-854.

To note about this clone: Its antigen is unknown.

The sequenced sample was peripheral blood, obtained on day 0 of AZD1222 vaccination. The gene calls are TRBV19 and TRBJ2-3; D ambiguous. This clonotype was obtained from an adult in good health. The CDR3 region has the DNA TGTGCCAGTACCGCCCAACCTAGCACAGATACGCAGTATTTT. Its translation is CASTAQPSTDTQYF.